The 5 T cell receptor beta chains listed next were all sequenced from one sample in a study of control samples from healthy donors and cancer patients. Profiled with immunoSEQ multiplex PCR; TCRdb holds only in-frame clones, not every one. The sample shows under 200,000 clones, around 88% of them seen only once. The specimen sequenced was blood. The receptors were sampled from a woman aged 30 to 39 in good health.

This clone was seen only a few times. This sample includes further DNA sequences coding for the same CDR3. V gene TRBV9 combines with J gene TRBJ2-5; D gene unclear. Germline V lookup: CDR1 SGDLS, CDR2 YYNGEE. This CDR3 is 11 amino acids long. With 2 bases removed from V and 1 base from J, the gap between germline ends came to 0 bases. The chain's CDR3 is CASSVQETQYF. Written as DNA, the CDR3 is TGTGCCAGCAGCGTCCAAGAGACCCAGTACTTC. Filled out from reference TRBV9 and TRBJ2-5, the complete variable domain reads DSGVTQTPKHLITATGQRVTLRCSPRSGDLSVYWYQQSLDQGLQFLIQYYNGEERAKGNILERFSAQQFPDLHSELNLSSLELGDSALYFCASSVQETQYFGPGTRLLVL.

The CDR3 DNA follows: TGTGCCAGCAGCAGAACTTTGGGACTAGCGGGGCCTCAAGCCTACAATGAGCAGTTCTTC. Translating it yields CASSRTLGLAGPQAYNEQFF. This chain connects TRBV21-1 to TRBJ2-1; TRBD2 was called by the table and not checked on the DNA. TRBV21-1 is described as a pseudogene. This CDR3 is built from 20 residues.

This clone has just one count. This chain links TRBV6-1 with TRBJ1-2; the D is unclear. From germline, CDR1 is MNHNS and CDR2 SASEGT. The CDR3 loop spans 14 amino acids. The germline V and J ends were trimmed by 0 bases and 7 bases, with 12 bases remaining between them. In DNA, the CDR3 is TGTGCCAGCAGTGAAGCGCGGCAGAAGGTTGGCTACACCTTC. Its translation: CASSEARQKVGYTF.

The chain employs TRBV7-6 and TRBJ1-5; 8 bases agree with TRBD1. The V and J ends lost 5 bases and 4 bases, in that order; junction bases with no gene match: 7. CDR3 length equals 15 residues. CDR1 SGHVS and CDR2 FNYEAQ come from the germline V gene. CDR3 sequence reads: CASSMGTGENQPQHF. In DNA, the CDR3 is TGTGCCAGCAGCATGGGGACAGGTGAAAATCAGCCCCAGCATTTT. Based on the CDR3 plus reference TRBV7-6 and TRBJ1-5, the full variable domain is GAGVSQSPRYKVTKRGQDVALRCDPISGHVSLYWYRQALGQGPEFLTYFNYEAQQDKSGLPNDRFSAERPEGSISTLTIQRTEQRDSAMYRCASSMGTGENQPQHFGDGTRLSIL.

The chain couples TRBV11-2 to TRBJ2-7; D unresolved. The CDR3 consists of 14 residues. V was pared by 1 base and J by 0 bases, with 7 bases between. Per germline, CDR1 SGHAT and CDR2 FQNNGV. In DNA form, the CDR3 reads TGTGCCAGCAGCTTAGGGGCAGCCTCCTACGAGCAGTACGTC. It is translated as CASSLGAASYEQYV.